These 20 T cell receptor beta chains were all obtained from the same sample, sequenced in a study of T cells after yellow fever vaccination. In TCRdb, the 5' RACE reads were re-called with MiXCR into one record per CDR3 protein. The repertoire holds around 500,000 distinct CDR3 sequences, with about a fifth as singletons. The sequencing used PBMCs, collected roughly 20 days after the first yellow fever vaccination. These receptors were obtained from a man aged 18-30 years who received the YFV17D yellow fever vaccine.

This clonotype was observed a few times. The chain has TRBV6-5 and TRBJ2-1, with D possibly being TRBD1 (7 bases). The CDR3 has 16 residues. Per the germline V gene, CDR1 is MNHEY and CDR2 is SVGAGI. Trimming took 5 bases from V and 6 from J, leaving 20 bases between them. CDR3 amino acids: CASSTPPGGQLNEQFF. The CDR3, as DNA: TGTGCCAGCAGTACTCCACCCGGGGGACAGCTCAATGAGCAGTTCTTC.

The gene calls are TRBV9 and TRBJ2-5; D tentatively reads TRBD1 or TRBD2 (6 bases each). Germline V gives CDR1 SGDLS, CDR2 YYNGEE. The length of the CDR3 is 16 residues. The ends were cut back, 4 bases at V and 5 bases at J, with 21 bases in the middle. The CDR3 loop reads CASSPRGYLRGETQYF. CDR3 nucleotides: TGTGCCAGCAGCCCTCGGGGGTACTTAAGGGGGGAGACCCAGTACTTC.

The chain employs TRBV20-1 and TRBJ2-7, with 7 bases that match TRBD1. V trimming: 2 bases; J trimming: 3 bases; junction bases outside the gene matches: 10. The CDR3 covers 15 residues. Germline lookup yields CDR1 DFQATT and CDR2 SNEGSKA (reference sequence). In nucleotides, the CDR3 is TGCAGTGCTAGAATCGCCGGGACAGCAATCTACGAGCAGTACTTC. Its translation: CSARIAGTAIYEQYF.

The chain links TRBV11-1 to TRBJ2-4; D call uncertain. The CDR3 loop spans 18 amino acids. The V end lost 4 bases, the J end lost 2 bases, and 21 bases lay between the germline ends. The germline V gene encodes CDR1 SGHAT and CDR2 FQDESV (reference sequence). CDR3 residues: CASSSTAVVGFTKNIQYF. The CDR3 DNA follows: TGTGCCAGCAGCTCGACGGCAGTCGTAGGGTTCACCAAAAACATTCAGTACTTC.

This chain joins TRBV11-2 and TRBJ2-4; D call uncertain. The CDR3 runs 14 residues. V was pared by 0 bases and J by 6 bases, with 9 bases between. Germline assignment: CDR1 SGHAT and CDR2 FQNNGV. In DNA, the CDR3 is TGTGCCAGCAGCTTAGATCGTGGTAGAAACATTCAGTACTTC. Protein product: CASSLDRGRNIQYF. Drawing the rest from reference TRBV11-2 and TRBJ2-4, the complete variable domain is EAGVAQSPRYKIIEKRQSVAFWCNPISGHATLYWYQQILGQGPKLLIQFQNNGVVDDSQLPKDRFSAERLKGVDSTLKIQPAKLEDSAVYLCASSLDRGRNIQYFGAGTRLSVL.

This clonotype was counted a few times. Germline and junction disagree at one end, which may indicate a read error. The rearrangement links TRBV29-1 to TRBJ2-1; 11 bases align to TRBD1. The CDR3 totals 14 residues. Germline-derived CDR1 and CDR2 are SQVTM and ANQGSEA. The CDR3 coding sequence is TGCAGCGTTGAGTTTTGGGACAGGGGGACAATGACGATCTTC. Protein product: CSVEFWDRGTMTIF.

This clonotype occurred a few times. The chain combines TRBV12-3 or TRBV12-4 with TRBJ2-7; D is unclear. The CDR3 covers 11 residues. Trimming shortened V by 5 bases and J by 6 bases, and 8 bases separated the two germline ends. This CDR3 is CASSPRSEQYF. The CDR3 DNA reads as TGTGCCAGCAGTCCCCGCAGCGAGCAGTACTTC.

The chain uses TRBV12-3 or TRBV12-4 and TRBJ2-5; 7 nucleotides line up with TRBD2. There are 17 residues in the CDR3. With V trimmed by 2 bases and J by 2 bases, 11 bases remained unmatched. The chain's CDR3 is CASSLIWGLRSQETQYF. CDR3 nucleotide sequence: TGTGCCAGCAGTTTAATCTGGGGACTACGCTCACAAGAGACCCAGTACTTC.

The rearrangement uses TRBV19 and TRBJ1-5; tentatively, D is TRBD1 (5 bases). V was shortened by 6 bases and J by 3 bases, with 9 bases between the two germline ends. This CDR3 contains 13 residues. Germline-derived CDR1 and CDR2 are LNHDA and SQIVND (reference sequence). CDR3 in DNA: TGTGCCAGTAGGTGGGGCTACAATCAGCCCCAGCATTTT. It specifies CASRWGYNQPQHF.

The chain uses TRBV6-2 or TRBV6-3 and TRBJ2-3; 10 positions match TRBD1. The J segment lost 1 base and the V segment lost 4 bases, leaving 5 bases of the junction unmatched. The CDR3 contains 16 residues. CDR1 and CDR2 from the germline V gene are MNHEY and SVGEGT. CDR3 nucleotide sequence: TGTGCCAGCAGTTCCCCCGGGACAGGGGGCACAGATACGCAGTATTTT. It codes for CASSSPGTGGTDTQYF.

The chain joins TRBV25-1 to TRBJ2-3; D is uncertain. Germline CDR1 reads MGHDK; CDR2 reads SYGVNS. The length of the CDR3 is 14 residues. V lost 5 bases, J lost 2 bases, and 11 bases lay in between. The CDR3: CASSRGGDTDTQYF. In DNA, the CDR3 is TGTGCCAGCAGTCGCGGTGGCGACACAGATACGCAGTATTTT.

The CDR3 protein is CASSLDTNYNEQFF. CDR3 coding DNA: TGCGCCAGCAGCTTGGATACAAATTACAATGAGCAGTTCTTC. The rearrangement links TRBV5-1 to TRBJ2-1; D gene ambiguous. Germline loops: CDR1 SGHRS, CDR2 YFSETQ. V lost 0 bases, J lost 4 bases, and 8 bases lay in between. The CDR3 extends over 14 amino acids.

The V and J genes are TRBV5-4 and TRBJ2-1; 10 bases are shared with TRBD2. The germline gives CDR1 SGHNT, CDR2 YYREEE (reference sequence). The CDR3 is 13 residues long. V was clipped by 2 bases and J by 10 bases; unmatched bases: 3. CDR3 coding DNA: TGTGCCAGCAGCTTAGCGGGGGGGCGGGAGCAGTTCTTC. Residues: CASSLAGGREQFF.

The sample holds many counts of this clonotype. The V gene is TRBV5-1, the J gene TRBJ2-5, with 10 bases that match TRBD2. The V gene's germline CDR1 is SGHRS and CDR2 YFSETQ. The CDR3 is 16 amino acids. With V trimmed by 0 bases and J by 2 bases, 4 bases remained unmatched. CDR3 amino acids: CASSLDGAGGQETQYF. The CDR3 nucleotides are TGCGCCAGCAGCTTGGACGGAGCGGGGGGGCAAGAGACCCAGTACTTC. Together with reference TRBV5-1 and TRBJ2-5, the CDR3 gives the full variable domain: KAGVTQTPRYLIKTRGQQVTLSCSPISGHRSVSWYQQTPGQGLQFLFEYFSETQRNKGNFPGRFSGRQFSNSRSEMNVSTLELGDSALYLCASSLDGAGGQETQYFGPGTRLLVL.

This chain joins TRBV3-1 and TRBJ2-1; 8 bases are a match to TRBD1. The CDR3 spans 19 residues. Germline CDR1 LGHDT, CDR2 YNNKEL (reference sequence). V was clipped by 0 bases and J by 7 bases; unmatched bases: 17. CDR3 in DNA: TGTGCCAGCAGCCAAGAAGGTCCTCCCCGGACAGGGAAGGATAATGAGCAGTTCTTC. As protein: CASSQEGPPRTGKDNEQFF.

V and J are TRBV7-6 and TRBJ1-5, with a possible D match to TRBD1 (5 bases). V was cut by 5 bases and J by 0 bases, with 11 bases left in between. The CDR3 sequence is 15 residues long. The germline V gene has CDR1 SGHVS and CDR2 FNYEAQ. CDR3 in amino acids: CASSNGQYSNQPQHF. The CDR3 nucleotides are TGTGCCAGCAGCAACGGACAATATAGCAATCAGCCCCAGCATTTT.

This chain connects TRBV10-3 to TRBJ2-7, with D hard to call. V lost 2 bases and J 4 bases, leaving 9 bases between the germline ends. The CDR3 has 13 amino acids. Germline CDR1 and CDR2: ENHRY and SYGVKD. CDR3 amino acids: CAISESEAYEQYF. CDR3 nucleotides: TGTGCCATCAGTGAGAGCGAAGCGTACGAGCAGTACTTC.

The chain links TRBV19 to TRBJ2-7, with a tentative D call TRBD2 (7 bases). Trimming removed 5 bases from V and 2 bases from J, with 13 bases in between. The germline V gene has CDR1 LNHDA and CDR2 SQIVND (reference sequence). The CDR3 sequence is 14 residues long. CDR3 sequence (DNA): TGTGCCAGTAGTCGCCAGGGGAGGGCCTACGAGCAGTACTTC. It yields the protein CASSRQGRAYEQYF.

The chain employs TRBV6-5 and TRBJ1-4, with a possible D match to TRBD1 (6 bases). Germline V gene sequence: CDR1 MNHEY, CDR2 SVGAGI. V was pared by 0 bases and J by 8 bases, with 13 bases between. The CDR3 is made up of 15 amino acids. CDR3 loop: CASSYSGRGWEKLFF. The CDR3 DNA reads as TGTGCCAGCAGTTACTCCGGCAGGGGATGGGAAAAACTGTTTTTT.

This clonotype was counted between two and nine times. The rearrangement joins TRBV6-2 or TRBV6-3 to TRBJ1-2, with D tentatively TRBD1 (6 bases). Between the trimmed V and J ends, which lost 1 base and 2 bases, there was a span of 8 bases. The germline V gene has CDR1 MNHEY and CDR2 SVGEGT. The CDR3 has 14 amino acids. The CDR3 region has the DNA TGTGCCAGCAGTTACTTACAGGGAAACTATGGCTACACCTTC. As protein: CASSYLQGNYGYTF.